Here is one TCR beta chain with its context. Its antigen is still unknown. This sample was included in a study of monozygotic twins with inflammatory bowel disease (dated by TCRdb to about 2019). Looking at the study overall: A total of some 28 monozygotic twin pairs were included in the full study, comprising nine German pairs (four IBD-concordant, five IBD-discordant) and 19 IBD-discordant Danish pairs. Disease-associated traits were sought mainly through comparisons between IBD patients and their genetically identical healthy co-twins within discordant pairs. Each individual had, on average, about 151 000 unique TCRalpha sequences and 181 000 unique TCRbeta sequences available for analysis. The full study reports these points: Concordant and discordant twins showed no difference in repertoire similarity, possibly because of limited statistical power. A decrease in TCRbeta repertoire diversity, as measured by inverse Simpson index, was observed in IBD patients compared with their healthy co-twins. Because patients were on differing immunosuppressive treatments, the repertoires may have picked up extra background noise and inter-individual variability. Compared with healthy twins, IBD patients shared fewer clonotypes with other individuals, and the difference was most pronounced in patients with signs of disease activity. Distinction between different T cell subtypes could not be achieved in the analysis. The results gave no support for a single strong signal or clonotype linked to IBD.

From each donor, a roughly 2.7 ml peripheral blood sample was collected into PAXgene tubes and kept at -80 degrees C. Without T cell sorting, total RNA was isolated from whole blood using the PAXgene blood miRNA kit on an automated QIAcube. Deep TCRalpha and TCRbeta repertoire profiling with unique molecular barcoding was performed on peripheral blood of monozygotic twin pairs concordant or discordant for inflammatory bowel disease. Smoking habits were recorded for all twin pairs, and each individual was classified as a current, former or never smoker. Library construction relied on 5' RACE. Preparation of each TCR library used approximately 3,700 ng of total RNA. For each sample, cDNA synthesis with SMARTScribe reverse transcriptase was split into eight separate reactions. During cDNA synthesis, template switching was used to introduce unique molecular identifiers that contained a 6-nucleotide sample barcode. TCRalpha and TCRbeta cDNA was amplified in two nested PCRs of about 16 and 10 cycles, and bead purification was carried out after each PCR. Before amplification, the cDNA was both treated with uracil DNA-glycosylase and purified with the QIAquick PCR purification kit. In the second PCR, Illumina TruSeq-compatible adapters and sample-specific barcodes were added. Library quality and concentration were checked on TapeStation and Qubit, and libraries were pooled at about 5 ng each. Sequencing of pooled libraries was carried out on an Illumina HiSeq2500 single-index Rapid Run using 2 x 100 bp reads and custom sequencing primers. Concerning the study's data processing: MiGEC version 1.2.6 was used for UMI-based consensus assembly, which corrected PCR and sequencing errors. V(D)J alignment, clonotype assembly and CDR3 extraction were performed with MiXCR version 2.1.1. Normalisation of gene usage, clonotype sharing and MAIT/NKT TCR abundance was achieved by analysing the top 1000, 10 000 and 20 000 clonotypes per sample. Diversity was computed as the inverse Simpson index with the vegan R package after downsampling to 27 000 UMIs. Paired Mann-Whitney U tests were applied to discordant twin pairs, with Benjamini-Hochberg correction for multiple testing. Following TCRdb reprocessing, every CDR3 protein sequence forms one entry, and DNA is not provided. TCRdb's processing, not the authors' own work, is the source of the V and J calls. This sample's table carries about 170,000 distinct CDR3 sequences. The ten top clones hold more than 2.5% of the sample.

Taken from the germline V gene, the CDR1 and CDR2 loops are SGHDT and YYEEEE. The CDR3 runs 16 residues from the cysteine to the phenylalanine. A DNA sequence was not provided. Here the chain combines TRBV5-6 and TRBJ2-5; absent DNA, TCRdb's TRBD1 call cannot be checked. The sample consisted of blood. This clonotype was sampled from a human donor with ulcerative colitis or Crohn's disease, or a healthy co-twin of an affected twin (not recorded which). The CDR3 is CASSSLLSGTKETQYF.